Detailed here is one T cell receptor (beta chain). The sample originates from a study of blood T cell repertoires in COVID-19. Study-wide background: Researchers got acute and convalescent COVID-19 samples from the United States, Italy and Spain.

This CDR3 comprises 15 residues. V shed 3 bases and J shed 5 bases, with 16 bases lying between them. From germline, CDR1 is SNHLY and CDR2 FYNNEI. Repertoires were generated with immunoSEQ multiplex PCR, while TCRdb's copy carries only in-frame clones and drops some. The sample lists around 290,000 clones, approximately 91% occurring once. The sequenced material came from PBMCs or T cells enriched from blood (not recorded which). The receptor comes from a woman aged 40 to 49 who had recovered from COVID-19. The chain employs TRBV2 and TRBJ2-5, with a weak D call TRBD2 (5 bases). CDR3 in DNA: TGTGCCAGCAGTGAGAATAACGGAGGTTGGGAGACCCAGTACTTC. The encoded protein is CASSENNGGWETQYF.